These 5 T cell receptor beta chains share one sample of origin, sequenced in a study of blood T cell repertoires in COVID-19. Some clones are missing from TCRdb's copy, which holds only in-frame ones; the method was immunoSEQ multiplex PCR. Of some 210,000 clones listed, 88% were seen once; the top ten hold around 6.6%. Material for sequencing was peripheral blood. The source is a woman aged 40-49 years who had recovered from COVID-19.

CDR3 in amino acids: CASSLSSGGSTSYEQYF. The CDR3 bases are TGTGCCAGCAGCTTATCCTCGGGGGGCTCTACCTCCTACGAGCAGTACTTC. The chain joins TRBV7-8 to TRBJ2-7, with D perhaps matching TRBD2 (7 bases). The CDR3 has 17 residues. V dropped 2 bases and J dropped 0 bases, with 17 bases sitting between them. Germline-derived CDR1 and CDR2 are SGHVS and FQNEAQ.

The chain uses TRBV9 and TRBJ1-2; maybe TRBD1 (6 bases). V was pared by 3 bases and J by 7 bases, with 19 bases between. The CDR3 has 15 amino acids. Per germline, CDR1 SGDLS and CDR2 YYNGEE. The CDR3 nucleotides read TGTGCCAGCAGCGCGGGCGCAACAGGGACGGGTGGCTACACCTTC. Amino acid sequence: CASSAGATGTGGYTF. The full variable domain, its missing parts supplied by reference TRBV9 and TRBJ1-2, is DSGVTQTPKHLITATGQRVTLRCSPRSGDLSVYWYQQSLDQGLQFLIQYYNGEERAKGNILERFSAQQFPDLHSELNLSSLELGDSALYFCASSAGATGTGGYTFGSGTRLTVV.

The V and J genes are TRBV7-8 and TRBJ1-5, with 9 bases matching TRBD1. The junction had 8 bases not matched to a gene; V was cut back by 4 bases and J by 1 base. This CDR3 contains 17 residues. Germline loops: CDR1 SGHVS, CDR2 FQNEAQ. Here the CDR3 reads CASSSRMGQGSNQPQHF. The CDR3 DNA is TGTGCCAGCAGCTCCAGGATGGGACAGGGCAGCAATCAGCCCCAGCATTTT.

This rearrangement joins TRBV18 to TRBJ2-2; 7 bases are shared with TRBD2. The CDR3 is made up of 16 amino acids. The germline CDR1 and CDR2 sequences are KGHSH and LQKENI. The V gene end was trimmed by 4 bases and the J gene end by 0 bases; junction bases not matched to a gene: 5. The CDR3 DNA reads TGTGCCAGCTCACTAATAGCGGGCCCGAACACCGGGGAGCTGTTTTTT. As protein: CASSLIAGPNTGELFF.

The chain has TRBV5-6 and TRBJ1-1; possibly TRBD1 for D (6 bases). The CDR3 spans 12 residues. V was trimmed by 5 bases and J by 5 bases, leaving 10 bases between them. Germline-derived CDR1 and CDR2 are SGHDT and YYEEEE. The CDR3 DNA follows: TGTGCCAGCAGTCTCGGACAGACTGAAGCTTTCTTT. Its protein product is CASSLGQTEAFF.